This T cell receptor (beta chain) was sequenced for a study of blood T cell repertoires in COVID-19. At the level of the study: Collection of acute and convalescent COVID-19 samples took place in the United States, Italy and Spain. In each case, the material was cDNA or gDNA derived from T cells, B-cell-depleted T cells, or PBMCs.

Using immunoSEQ multiplex PCR, the repertoire was profiled, and TCRdb retains in-frame clones only, with some absent. The table records some 100,000 clones, about 89% of them present only once. This CDR3 contains 15 residues. CDR1 is MGHDK, CDR2 SYGVNS, per germline. The J segment lost 8 bases and the V segment lost 1 base, leaving 8 bases of the junction unmatched. J is TRBJ1-2 and V is TRBV25-1; 9 bases align to TRBD1. The sequenced material came from peripheral blood. The receptor comes from a human donor with acute or convalescent COVID-19. The donor label of this sample is uncertain. CDR3 protein: CASSEWGTGHRGYTF. In nucleotides, the CDR3 is TGTGCCAGCAGTGAATGGGGGACAGGGCATCGGGGCTACACCTTC.